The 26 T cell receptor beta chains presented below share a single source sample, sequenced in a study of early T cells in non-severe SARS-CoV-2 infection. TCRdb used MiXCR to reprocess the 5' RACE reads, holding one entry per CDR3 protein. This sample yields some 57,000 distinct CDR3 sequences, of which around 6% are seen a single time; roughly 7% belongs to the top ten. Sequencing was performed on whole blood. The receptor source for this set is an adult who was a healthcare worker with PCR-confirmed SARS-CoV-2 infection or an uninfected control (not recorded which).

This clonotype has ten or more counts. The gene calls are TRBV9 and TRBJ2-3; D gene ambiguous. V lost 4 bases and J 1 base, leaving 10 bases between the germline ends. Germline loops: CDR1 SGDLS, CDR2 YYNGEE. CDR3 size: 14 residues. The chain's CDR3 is CASSLDMGTDTQYF. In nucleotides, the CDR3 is TGTGCCAGCAGCCTAGACATGGGCACAGATACGCAGTATTTT.

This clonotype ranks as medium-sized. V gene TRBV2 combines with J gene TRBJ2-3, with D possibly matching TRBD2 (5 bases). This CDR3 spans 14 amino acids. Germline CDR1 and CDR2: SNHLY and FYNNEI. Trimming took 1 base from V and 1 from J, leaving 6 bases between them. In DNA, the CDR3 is TGTGCCAGCAGTGAAGGGCGGGGCACAGATACGCAGTATTTT. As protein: CASSEGRGTDTQYF.

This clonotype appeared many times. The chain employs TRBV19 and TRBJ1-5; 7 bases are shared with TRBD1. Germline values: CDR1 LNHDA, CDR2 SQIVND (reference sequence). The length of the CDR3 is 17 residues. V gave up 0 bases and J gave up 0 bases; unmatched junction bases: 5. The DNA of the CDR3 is TGTGCCAGTAGTATAGATCTGGGGACAGATAGCAATCAGCCCCAGCATTTT. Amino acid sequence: CASSIDLGTDSNQPQHF.

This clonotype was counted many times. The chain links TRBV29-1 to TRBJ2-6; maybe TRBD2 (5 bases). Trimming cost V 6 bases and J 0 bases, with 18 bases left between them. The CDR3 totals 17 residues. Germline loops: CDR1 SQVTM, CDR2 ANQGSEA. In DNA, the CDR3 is TGCAGCGTCCTGATGTGGTCGGGGAGCTCTGGGGCCAACGTCCTGACTTTC. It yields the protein CSVLMWSGSSGANVLTF.

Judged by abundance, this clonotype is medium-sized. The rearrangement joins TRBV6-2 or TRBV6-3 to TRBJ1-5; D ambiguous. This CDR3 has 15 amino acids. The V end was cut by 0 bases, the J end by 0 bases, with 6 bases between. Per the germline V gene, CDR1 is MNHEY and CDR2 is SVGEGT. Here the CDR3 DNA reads TGTGCCAGCAGTTACTCGCCAGATAGCAATCAGCCCCAGCATTTT. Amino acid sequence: CASSYSPDSNQPQHF.

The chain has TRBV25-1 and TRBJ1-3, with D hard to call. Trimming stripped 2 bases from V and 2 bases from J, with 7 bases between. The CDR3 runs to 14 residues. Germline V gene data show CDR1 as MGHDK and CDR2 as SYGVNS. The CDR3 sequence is CASSEERTGNTIYF. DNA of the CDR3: TGTGCCAGCAGTGAAGAGCGGACTGGAAACACCATATATTTT.

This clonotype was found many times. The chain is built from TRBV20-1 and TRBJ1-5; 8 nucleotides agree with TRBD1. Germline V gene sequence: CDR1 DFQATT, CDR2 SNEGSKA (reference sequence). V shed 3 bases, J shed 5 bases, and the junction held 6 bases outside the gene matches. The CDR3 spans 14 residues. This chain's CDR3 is CSASRQGADQPQHF. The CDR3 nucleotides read TGCAGTGCTAGTCGGCAGGGGGCCGATCAGCCCCAGCATTTT.

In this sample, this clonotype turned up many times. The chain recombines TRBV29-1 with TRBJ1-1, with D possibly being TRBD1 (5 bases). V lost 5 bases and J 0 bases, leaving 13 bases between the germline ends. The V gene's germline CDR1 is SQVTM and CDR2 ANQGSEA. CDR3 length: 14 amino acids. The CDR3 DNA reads TGCAGCGTTCGACCGGGACTGCTGAACACTGAAGCTTTCTTT. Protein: CSVRPGLLNTEAFF.

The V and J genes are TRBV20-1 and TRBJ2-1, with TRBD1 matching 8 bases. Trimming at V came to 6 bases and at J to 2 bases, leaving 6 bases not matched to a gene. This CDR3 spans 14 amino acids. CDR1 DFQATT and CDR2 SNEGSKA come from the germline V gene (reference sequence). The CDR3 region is CSALDRAAYNEQFF. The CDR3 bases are TGCAGTGCCCTGGACAGGGCGGCCTACAATGAGCAGTTCTTC.

For the CDR3, the DNA is TGTGCCAGTACCTTAAGGACAGGGCACACCGGGGAGCTGTTTTTT. The encoded protein is CASTLRTGHTGELFF. The chain combines TRBV2 with TRBJ2-2; 8 positions agree with TRBD1. The CDR3 has 15 amino acids. Trimming removed 9 bases from V and 3 bases from J; junction bases left unmatched: 9. Germline V lookup: CDR1 SNHLY, CDR2 FYNNEI.

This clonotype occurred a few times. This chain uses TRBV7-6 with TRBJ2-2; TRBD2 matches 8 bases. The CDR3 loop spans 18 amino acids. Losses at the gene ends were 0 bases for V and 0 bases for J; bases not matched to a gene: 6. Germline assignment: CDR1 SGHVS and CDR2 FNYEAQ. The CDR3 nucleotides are TGTGCCAGCAGCTTAGCGCTGGCTAGCGGGTCGAACACCGGGGAGCTGTTTTTT. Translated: CASSLALASGSNTGELFF.

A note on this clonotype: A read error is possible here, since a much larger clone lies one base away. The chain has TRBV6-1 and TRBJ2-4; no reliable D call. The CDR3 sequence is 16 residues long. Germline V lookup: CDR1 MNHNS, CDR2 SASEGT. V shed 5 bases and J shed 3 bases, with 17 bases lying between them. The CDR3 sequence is CASSMTSTSGKNIQYF. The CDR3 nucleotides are TGTGCCAGCAGTATGACCAGTACCTCGGGCAAAAACATTCAGTACTTC.

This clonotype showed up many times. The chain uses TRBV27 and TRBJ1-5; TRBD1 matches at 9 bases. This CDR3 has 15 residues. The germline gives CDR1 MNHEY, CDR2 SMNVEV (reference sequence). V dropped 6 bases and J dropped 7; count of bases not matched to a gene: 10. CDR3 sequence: CASRSDRGLGQPQHF. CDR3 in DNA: TGTGCCAGCAGGTCCGACAGGGGGTTAGGGCAGCCCCAGCATTTT.

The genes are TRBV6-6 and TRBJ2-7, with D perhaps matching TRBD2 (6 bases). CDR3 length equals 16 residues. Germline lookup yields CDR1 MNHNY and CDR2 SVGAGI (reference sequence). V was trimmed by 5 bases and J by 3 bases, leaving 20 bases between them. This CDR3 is CASSTLGTGRLYEQYF. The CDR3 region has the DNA TGTGCCAGCAGTACCCTTGGGACTGGGAGGCTCTACGAGCAGTACTTC.

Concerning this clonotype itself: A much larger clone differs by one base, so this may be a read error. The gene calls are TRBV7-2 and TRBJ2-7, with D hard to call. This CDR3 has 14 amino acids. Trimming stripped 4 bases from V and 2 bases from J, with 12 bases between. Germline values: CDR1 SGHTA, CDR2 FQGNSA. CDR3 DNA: TGTGCCAGCAGCTCGGTGTGCCCAGCCTACGAGCAGTACTTC. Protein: CASSSVCPAYEQYF.

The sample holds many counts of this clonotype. The CDR3 loop is CASSVGPNGDTQYF. CDR3 bases: TGTGCCAGCAGCGTAGGGCCAAATGGAGATACGCAGTATTTT. The chain links TRBV9 to TRBJ2-3, with D unresolved. CDR3 size: 14 residues. Germline V CDR1 and CDR2: SGDLS, YYNGEE. V was pared by 0 bases and J by 5 bases, with 10 bases between.

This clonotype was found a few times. The CDR3 region is CASHSVQGGVAYEQYF. The CDR3 DNA follows: TGCGCCAGCCACTCGGTTCAGGGTGGAGTTGCATACGAGCAGTACTTC. The V gene is TRBV4-1, the J gene TRBJ2-7; D is perhaps TRBD1 (5 bases). The CDR3 is 16 residues long. The V and J ends lost 8 bases and 4 bases respectively, with 24 bases between them. Looked up from germline, CDR1 is MGHRA and CDR2 is YSYEKL.

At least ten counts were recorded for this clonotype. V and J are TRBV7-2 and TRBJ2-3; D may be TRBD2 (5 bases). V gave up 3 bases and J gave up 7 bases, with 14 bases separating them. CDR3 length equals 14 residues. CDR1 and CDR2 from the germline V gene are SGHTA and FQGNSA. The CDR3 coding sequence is TGTGCCAGCAGCTTTCTCGGACTTCCTTATACGCAGTATTTT. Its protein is CASSFLGLPYTQYF.

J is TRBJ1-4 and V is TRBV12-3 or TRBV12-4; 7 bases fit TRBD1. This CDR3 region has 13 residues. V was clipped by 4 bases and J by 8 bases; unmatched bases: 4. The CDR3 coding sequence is TGTGCCAGCAGTTCCGGGACAGCCGAAAAACTGTTTTTT. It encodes CASSSGTAEKLFF.

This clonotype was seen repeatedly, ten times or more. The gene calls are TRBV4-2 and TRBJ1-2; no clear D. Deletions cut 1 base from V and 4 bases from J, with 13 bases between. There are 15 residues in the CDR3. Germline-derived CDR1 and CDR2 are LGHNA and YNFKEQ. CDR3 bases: TGTGCCAGCAGCCAAGGGAGGCAGGCTAGCTATGGCTACACCTTC. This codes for CASSQGRQASYGYTF.

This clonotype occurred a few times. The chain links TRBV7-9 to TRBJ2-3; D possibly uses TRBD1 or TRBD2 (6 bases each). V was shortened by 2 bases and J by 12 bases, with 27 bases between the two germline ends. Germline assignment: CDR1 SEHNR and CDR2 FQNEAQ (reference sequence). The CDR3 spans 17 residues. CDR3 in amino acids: CASSLTRHPNSWGAQYF. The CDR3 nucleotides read TGTGCCAGCAGCTTAACACGTCACCCTAATTCGTGGGGGGCACAGTATTTT.

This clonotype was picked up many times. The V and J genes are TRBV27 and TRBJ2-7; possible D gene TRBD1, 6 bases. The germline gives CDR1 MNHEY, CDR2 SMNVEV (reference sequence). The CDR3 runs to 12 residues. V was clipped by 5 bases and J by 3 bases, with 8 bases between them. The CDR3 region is CASSQQGYEQYF. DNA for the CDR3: TGTGCCAGCAGTCAACAGGGCTACGAGCAGTACTTC.

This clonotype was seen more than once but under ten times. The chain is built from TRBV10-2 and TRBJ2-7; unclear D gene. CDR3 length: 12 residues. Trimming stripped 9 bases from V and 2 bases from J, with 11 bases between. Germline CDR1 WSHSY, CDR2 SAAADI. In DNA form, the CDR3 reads TGCGCCAGTACCGGGCAGACCTACGAGCAGTACTTC. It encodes CASTGQTYEQYF.

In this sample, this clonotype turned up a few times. The CDR3 DNA follows: TGTGCCAGCAGCTACGGGGAAAAACTGTTTTTT. Translated, it gives CASSYGEKLFF. The rearrangement joins TRBV7-9 to TRBJ1-4; no definite D call. Looked up from germline, CDR1 is SEHNR and CDR2 is FQNEAQ (reference sequence). This CDR3 region has 11 residues. With 4 bases removed from V and 8 bases from J, the gap between germline ends came to 5 bases.

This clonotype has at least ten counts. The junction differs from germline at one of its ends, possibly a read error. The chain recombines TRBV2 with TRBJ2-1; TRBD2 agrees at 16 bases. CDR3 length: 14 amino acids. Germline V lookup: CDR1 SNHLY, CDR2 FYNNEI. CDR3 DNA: TGTGCCAGCAGACCCGGGACTAGCGGGGGGGCGCTGATCTTC. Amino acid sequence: CASRPGTSGGALIF.

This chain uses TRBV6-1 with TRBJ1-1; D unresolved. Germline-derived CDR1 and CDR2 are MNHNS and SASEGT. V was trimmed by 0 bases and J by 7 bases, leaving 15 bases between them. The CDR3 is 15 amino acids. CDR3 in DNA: TGTGCCAGCAGTGAAGCCCGGACTAGGGCGGGTGAAGCTTTCTTT. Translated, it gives CASSEARTRAGEAFF.